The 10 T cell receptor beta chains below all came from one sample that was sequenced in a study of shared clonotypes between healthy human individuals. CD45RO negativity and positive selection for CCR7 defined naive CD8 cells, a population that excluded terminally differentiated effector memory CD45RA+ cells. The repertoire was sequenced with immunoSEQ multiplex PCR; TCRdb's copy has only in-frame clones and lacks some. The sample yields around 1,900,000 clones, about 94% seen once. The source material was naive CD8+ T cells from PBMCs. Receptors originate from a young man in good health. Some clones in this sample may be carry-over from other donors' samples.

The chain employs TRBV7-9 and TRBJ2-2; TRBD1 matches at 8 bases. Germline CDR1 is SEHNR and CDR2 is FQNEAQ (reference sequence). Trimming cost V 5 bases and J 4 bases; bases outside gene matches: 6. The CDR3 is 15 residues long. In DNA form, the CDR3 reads TGTGCCAGCAGCCCAAGTACAGGGGGCACCGGGGAGCTGTTTTTT. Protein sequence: CASSPSTGGTGELFF.

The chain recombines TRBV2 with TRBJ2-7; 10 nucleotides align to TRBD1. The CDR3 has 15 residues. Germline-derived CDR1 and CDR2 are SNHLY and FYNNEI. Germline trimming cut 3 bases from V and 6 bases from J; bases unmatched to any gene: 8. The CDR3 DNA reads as TGTGCCAGCAGTGAGTCCGGGACAGGGGAAACCGAGCAGTACTTC. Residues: CASSESGTGETEQYF.

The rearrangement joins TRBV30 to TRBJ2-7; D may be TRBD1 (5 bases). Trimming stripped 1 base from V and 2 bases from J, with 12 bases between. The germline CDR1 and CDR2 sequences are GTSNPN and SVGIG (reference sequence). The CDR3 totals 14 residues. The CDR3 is CAWSGGSDPYEQYF. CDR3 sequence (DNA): TGTGCCTGGAGTGGGGGCAGCGATCCCTACGAGCAGTACTTC.

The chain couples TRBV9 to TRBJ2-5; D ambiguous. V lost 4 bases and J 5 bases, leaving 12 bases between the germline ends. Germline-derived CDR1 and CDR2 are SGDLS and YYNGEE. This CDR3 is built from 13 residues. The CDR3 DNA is TGTGCCAGCAGCACCCGGCGAGCGGAGACCCAGTACTTC. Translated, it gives CASSTRRAETQYF.

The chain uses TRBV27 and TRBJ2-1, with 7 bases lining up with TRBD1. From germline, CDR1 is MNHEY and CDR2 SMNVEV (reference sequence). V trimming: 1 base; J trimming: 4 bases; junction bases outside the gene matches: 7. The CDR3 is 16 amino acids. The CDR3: CASSLLLGQNYNEQFF. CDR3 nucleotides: TGTGCCAGCAGTTTATTGCTGGGACAGAATTACAATGAGCAGTTCTTC.

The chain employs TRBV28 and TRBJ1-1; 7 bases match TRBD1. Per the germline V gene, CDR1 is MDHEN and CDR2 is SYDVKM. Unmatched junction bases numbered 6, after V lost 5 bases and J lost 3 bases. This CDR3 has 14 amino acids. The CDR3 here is CASSMQGGDTEAFF. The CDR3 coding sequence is TGTGCCAGCAGTATGCAGGGGGGGGACACTGAAGCTTTCTTT.

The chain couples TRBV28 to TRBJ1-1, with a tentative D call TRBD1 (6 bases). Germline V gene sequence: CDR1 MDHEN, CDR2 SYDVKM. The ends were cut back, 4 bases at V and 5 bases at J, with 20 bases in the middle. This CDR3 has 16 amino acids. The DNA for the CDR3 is TGTGCCAGCAGTTCCCCCGGGGACATGATGGGGACTGAAGCTTTCTTT. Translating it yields CASSSPGDMMGTEAFF.

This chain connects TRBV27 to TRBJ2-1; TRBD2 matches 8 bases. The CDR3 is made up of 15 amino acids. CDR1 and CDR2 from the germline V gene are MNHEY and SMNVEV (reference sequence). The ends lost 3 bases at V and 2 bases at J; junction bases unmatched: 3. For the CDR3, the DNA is TGTGCCAGCAGTTTCCGGGAGGGAACCTACAATGAGCAGTTCTTC. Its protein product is CASSFREGTYNEQFF.

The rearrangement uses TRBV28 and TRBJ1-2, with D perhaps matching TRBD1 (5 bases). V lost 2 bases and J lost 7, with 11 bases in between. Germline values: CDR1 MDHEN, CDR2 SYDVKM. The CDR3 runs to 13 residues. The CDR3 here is CASSLGPGGGYTF. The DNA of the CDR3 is TGTGCCAGCAGTTTAGGGCCCGGGGGTGGCTACACCTTC.

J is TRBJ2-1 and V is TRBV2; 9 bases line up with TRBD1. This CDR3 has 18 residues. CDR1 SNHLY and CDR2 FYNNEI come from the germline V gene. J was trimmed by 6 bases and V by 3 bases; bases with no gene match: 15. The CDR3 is CASSDEGRRTGVGNEQFF. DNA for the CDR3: TGTGCCAGCAGTGATGAAGGTAGGCGGACAGGGGTCGGCAATGAGCAGTTCTTC.